This is a list of T cell receptor beta chains from one sample in a study of T-cell memory formation after mild COVID-19. TCRdb processed the 5' RACE reads anew with MiXCR; each CDR3 protein has one entry. Here the sample spans some 490,000 distinct CDR3 sequences, 18% being singletons. Sequences were obtained from PBMCs or a T cell subset sorted from them (not recorded which). All receptors come from an adult woman who had mild COVID-19 (a few samples of this study predate the infection). Cell type and time point are not known. Both conserved end residues are part of each CDR3. D genes are given only for firm matches. Only some rows state a clone size, as once, few, many or a class for expanded clones.

V	J	D	size	CDR3	DNA
TRBV6-2/TRBV6-3	TRBJ2-1	TRBD2	-	CASQGRLAGGYHEQFF	TGTGCCAGCCAAGGTCGGTTAGCGGGAGGCTACCATGAGCAGTTCTTC
TRBV5-1	TRBJ2-6	-	-	CASSLAEGAGANVLTF	TGCGCCAGCAGCTTGGCCGAAGGGGCTGGGGCCAACGTCCTGACTTTC
TRBV4-1	TRBJ2-1	TRBD2	many	CASSQDSGGAREQFF	TGCGCCAGCAGCCAAGATAGCGGGGGGGCCCGAGAGCAGTTCTTC
TRBV20-1	TRBJ2-1	-	-	CSARVLSSYNEQFF	TGCAGTGCTAGAGTCTTGAGCTCCTACAATGAGCAGTTCTTC
TRBV12-3/TRBV12-4	TRBJ2-7	TRBD1	-	CASNRQGAPYEQYF	TGTGCCAGCAATAGACAGGGGGCCCCCTACGAGCAGTACTTC
TRBV6-6	TRBJ1-1	-	-	CASSVGRSDTEAFF	TGTGCCAGCAGCGTGGGAAGAAGTGACACTGAAGCTTTCTTT
TRBV2	TRBJ2-7	TRBD2	-	CATLRLGSGTSYEQYF	TGTGCCACCCTGAGGTTGGGGAGCGGGACTTCCTACGAGCAGTACTTC
TRBV29-1	TRBJ2-1	-	few	CSVGEAEQFF	TGCAGCGTTGGGGAGGCTGAGCAGTTCTTC
TRBV5-1	TRBJ1-6	-	few	CASSLRDSDSPLHF	TGCGCCAGCAGCTTGAGGGACTCTGATTCACCCCTCCACTTT
TRBV12-3/TRBV12-4	TRBJ2-7	-	few	CASSVTGTYYEQYF	TGTGCCAGCAGTGTTACCGGGACCTACTACGAGCAGTACTTC
TRBV5-1	TRBJ1-2	TRBD1	few	CASRRDSYGYTF	TGCGCCAGCAGGAGGGACAGCTATGGCTACACCTTC
TRBV7-6	TRBJ2-2	-	-	CASSLGVSGELFF	TGTGCCAGCAGCTTAGGGGTGTCCGGGGAGCTGTTTTTT
TRBV5-6	TRBJ1-5	-	few	CASSQTGSGNQPQHF	TGTGCCAGCAGCCAAACAGGGTCCGGCAATCAGCCCCAGCATTTT
TRBV30	TRBJ1-3	-	-	CAWNPTGGNTIYF	TGTGCCTGGAACCCGACAGGTGGAAACACCATATATTTT
TRBV3-1	TRBJ2-1	TRBD2	few	CASSQEGGAGGPQGNEQFF	TGTGCCAGCAGCCAAGAAGGGGGAGCGGGGGGGCCCCAAGGCAATGAGCAGTTCTTC
TRBV21-1	TRBJ1-1	-	-	CASSKAVSRIGELNEAFF	TGTGCCAGCAGCAAGGCCGTATCAAGGATAGGAGAACTTAATGAAGCTTTCTTT
TRBV3-1	TRBJ1-1	TRBD1	few	CASSHVALRQGNTEAFF	TGTGCCAGCAGCCACGTAGCCCTGCGACAGGGAAATACTGAAGCTTTCTTT
TRBV12-3/TRBV12-4	TRBJ2-6	-	many	CASSLRSSGANVLTF	TGTGCCAGCAGTTTACGCAGCTCTGGGGCCAACGTCCTGACTTTC
TRBV7-2	TRBJ2-1	-	-	CASSRNSVYNEQFF	TGTGCCAGCAGCCGTAATAGCGTATACAATGAGCAGTTCTTC
TRBV12-3/TRBV12-4	TRBJ1-1	TRBD1	-	CASSPYGTVNTEAFF	TGTGCCAGCAGCCCTTATGGGACAGTGAACACTGAAGCTTTCTTT
TRBV5-1	TRBJ2-1	TRBD2	-	CASSFLSGGAYNEQFF	TGCGCCAGCAGCTTCCTTAGCGGGGGGGCTTACAATGAGCAGTTCTTC
TRBV3-1	TRBJ1-2	-	-	CASSQDLVPNYGYTF	TGTGCCAGCAGCCAAGATCTTGTCCCTAACTATGGCTACACCTTC
TRBV29-1	TRBJ2-1	TRBD2	-	CSVEDLLRLLAGDNEQFF	TGCAGCGTTGAAGATCTCCTCCGTTTGCTAGCGGGAGATAATGAGCAGTTCTTC
TRBV12-3/TRBV12-4	TRBJ2-7	TRBD2	few	CASSPLAGGSEQYF	TGTGCCAGCAGCCCACTAGCGGGAGGATCCGAGCAGTACTTC
TRBV5-1	TRBJ2-1	TRBD2	-	CASSPGLAGVRDEQFF	TGCGCCAGCAGCCCGGGACTAGCGGGAGTTAGGGATGAGCAGTTCTTC
TRBV29-1	TRBJ2-6	-	many	CSVFGSLDSGANVLTF	TGCAGCGTTTTTGGGAGCTTGGACTCTGGGGCCAACGTCCTGACTTTC
TRBV3-1	TRBJ2-5	-	few	CASSQDLWDEETQYF	TGTGCCAGCAGCCAAGATTTGTGGGACGAAGAGACCCAGTACTTC